Presented here are 6 T cell receptor beta chains from one specimen sequenced in a study of T cells in Graves' hyperthyroidism and ophthalmopathy. Researchers took RNA transcripts and amplified the TCR beta CDR3 regions from them. First-round RT-PCR targeting the TCR CDR3 was performed with the HTBI primer set. TCRdb independently ran MiXCR on the multiplex PCR reads; one entry per CDR3 protein. The data show about 640,000 distinct CDR3 sequences, 20% seen once. Material: blood. Source of these receptors: a man aged 30 to 45 with Graves' ophthalmopathy.

This clonotype was counted ten times or more. V gene TRBV30 combines with J gene TRBJ1-1; unclear D gene. The CDR3 is 13 amino acids. The V gene's germline CDR1 is GTSNPN and CDR2 SVGIG (reference sequence). V was cut by 4 bases and J by 6 bases, with 15 bases left in between. CDR3 bases: TGTGCCTGGATTGGTGGGGAGTTCTCTGAAGCTTTCTTT. It specifies CAWIGGEFSEAFF.

The chain recombines TRBV27 with TRBJ1-1; 7 bases map to TRBD1. The CDR3 extends over 13 amino acids. Germline V gene lookup returns CDR1 MNHEY and CDR2 SMNVEV (reference sequence). V lost 6 bases, J lost 3 bases, and 4 bases stayed unmatched. The CDR3 bases are TGTGCCAGCAGAAGGGGGCCGTACACTGAAGCTTTCTTT. It specifies CASRRGPYTEAFF.

This chain joins TRBV10-3 and TRBJ2-7, with D unresolved. The V and J ends lost 0 bases and 6 bases respectively, with 6 bases between them. There are 12 residues in the CDR3. From germline, CDR1 is ENHRY and CDR2 SYGVKD. CDR3 residues: CAISESIAEQYF. The CDR3 coding sequence is TGTGCCATCAGTGAGTCGATAGCCGAGCAGTACTTC.

This clonotype was found a few times. The chain joins TRBV20-1 to TRBJ1-1; possibly TRBD1 for D (6 bases). Germline CDR1 and CDR2: DFQATT and SNEGSKA (reference sequence). The CDR3 covers 14 residues. CDR3 protein: CRMGRGVGSAEAFF. The CDR3 DNA follows: TGCAGAATGGGCAGGGGAGTGGGAAGCGCTGAAGCTTTCTTT.

This clonotype was seen a few times. The junction differs from germline at one of its ends, possibly a read error. The chain combines TRBV7-2 with TRBJ2-3, with TRBD1 matching over 8 bases. CDR1 and CDR2 (germline): SGHTA, FQGNSA. This CDR3 is 14 amino acids long. The CDR3 nucleotides read TGTGTCAGCAGCTTCGGACAGGGTACCGATACGCAGTATTTT. Translated: CVSSFGQGTDTQYF.

This clonotype was detected ten times or more. The chain carries TRBV7-9 and TRBJ1-1; tentatively, D is TRBD1 (5 bases). V gave up 4 bases and J gave up 3 bases, with 6 bases separating them. CDR3 size: 12 residues. Germline CDR1 and CDR2: SEHNR and FQNEAQ (reference sequence). CDR3 sequence: CASSSQDTEAFF. The CDR3 nucleotides read TGTGCCAGCAGCTCACAGGACACTGAAGCTTTCTTT.